This T cell receptor beta chain was sequenced for a study of T cell responses to AZD1222 COVID-19 vaccine. Study-wide points: Spike-specific TCR breadth and depth went up after people got two AZD1222 doses.

With regard to this clone: Its antigen is still unknown.

Clones were sequenced by immunoSEQ multiplex PCR, and TCRdb holds only the in-frame ones, with some missing. The sample holds about 120,000 clones, roughly 88% seen once. Losses at the gene ends were 8 bases for V and 5 bases for J; bases not matched to a gene: 10. Per germline, CDR1 SGHRS and CDR2 YFSETQ. CDR3 size: 14 residues. This sequence joins TRBV5-1 and TRBJ2-5; TRBD1 matches 9 bases. The TCR was taken from an adult who received the AZD1222 COVID-19 vaccine. The sample was peripheral blood, taken 28 days after the second AZD1222 dose. The CDR3 sequence is CASKTGGTLETQYF. Here the CDR3 DNA reads TGCGCCAGTAAGACAGGGGGGACCTTGGAGACCCAGTACTTC. Full variable domain (rest looked up from reference TRBV5-1 and TRBJ2-5): KAGVTQTPRYLIKTRGQQVTLSCSPISGHRSVSWYQQTPGQGLQFLFEYFSETQRNKGNFPGRFSGRQFSNSRSEMNVSTLELGDSALYLCASKTGGTLETQYFGPGTRLLVL.